This is a list of T cell receptor beta chains from one sample in a study of blood T cell repertoires in COVID-19. The data were produced by immunoSEQ multiplex PCR, yet TCRdb's version contains in-frame clones alone and is incomplete. This table has 160,000 or so clones, about 77% appearing once. Sample: peripheral blood. The receptors were sampled from a woman of 80 years or more with acute or convalescent COVID-19. The CDR3 runs from the conserved cysteine through the conserved F or W. Each record gives: CDR3 protein, CDR3 DNA, D gene, V gene, J gene. The D gene is left open where the match is weak.

cdr3_aa: CASSPIGGTGNYGYTF
cdr3_nt: TGCGCCAGCAGCCCGATCGGAGGGACAGGGAACTATGGCTACACCTTC
d_call: TRBD1
v_call: TRBV4-1
j_call: TRBJ1-2

cdr3_aa: CASRTGLAGEQFF
cdr3_nt: TGTGCCAGCAGAACGGGACTAGCAGGCGAGCAGTTCTTC
d_call: TRBD2
v_call: TRBV2
j_call: TRBJ2-1

cdr3_aa: CASSYLVRSGGYNEQYF
cdr3_nt: TGCGCCAGCAGCTACCTAGTTAGGAGCGGGGGATATAACGAGCAGTACTTC
d_call: TRBD2
v_call: TRBV5-1
j_call: TRBJ2-7

cdr3_aa: CASSPSGLAGAYNEQFF
cdr3_nt: TGTGCCAGCTCACCATCGGGACTAGCGGGAGCTTACAATGAGCAGTTCTTC
d_call: TRBD2
v_call: TRBV18
j_call: TRBJ2-1

cdr3_aa: CASSLDPGGKAGELFF
cdr3_nt: TGCGCCAGCAGCTTGGATCCGGGAGGGAAGGCCGGGGAGCTGTTTTTT
d_call: TRBD2
v_call: TRBV5-1
j_call: TRBJ2-2

cdr3_aa: CASSQEETQYF
cdr3_nt: TGTGCCAGCAGCCAAGAGGAGACCCAGTACTTC
d_call: NA
v_call: TRBV7-9
j_call: TRBJ2-5

cdr3_aa: CASSDRGRGRNSPLHF
cdr3_nt: TGTGCCAGCAGTGACCGGGGGAGGGGCCGTAATTCACCCCTCCACTTT
d_call: NA
v_call: TRBV27
j_call: TRBJ1-6

cdr3_aa: CASSSRDRGGEKLFF
cdr3_nt: TGTGCCAGCAGCTCTCGGGACAGGGGTGGAGAAAAACTGTTTTTT
d_call: TRBD1
v_call: TRBV5-5
j_call: TRBJ1-4

cdr3_aa: CATRKEISGTSSSYEQYF
cdr3_nt: TGTGCCACCAGGAAAGAAATTTCTGGGACATCGAGCTCCTACGAGCAGTACTTC
d_call: NA
v_call: TRBV19
j_call: TRBJ2-7

cdr3_aa: CASSLVQGRADTQYF
cdr3_nt: TGTGCCAGCAGCTTAGTACAGGGCCGGGCAGATACGCAGTATTTT
d_call: NA
v_call: TRBV7-6
j_call: TRBJ2-3

cdr3_aa: CASSYHPGQGTTEAFF
cdr3_nt: TGTGCCAGCAGTTACCACCCTGGACAGGGAACCACTGAAGCTTTCTTT
d_call: TRBD1
v_call: TRBV6-5
j_call: TRBJ1-1

cdr3_aa: CASSGTSIYEQYF
cdr3_nt: TGTGCCAGCAGTGGGACTAGCATTTACGAGCAGTACTTC
d_call: TRBD2
v_call: TRBV27
j_call: TRBJ2-7

cdr3_aa: CASSSGHQDEKLFF
cdr3_nt: TGCGCCAGCAGTTCGGGACACCAGGATGAAAAACTGTTTTTT
d_call: NA
v_call: TRBV5-1
j_call: TRBJ1-4

cdr3_aa: CASSEYRGTGELFF
cdr3_nt: TGTGCCAGCAGTGAATATAGGGGGACCGGGGAGCTGTTTTTT
d_call: NA
v_call: TRBV6-1
j_call: TRBJ2-2

cdr3_aa: CSVGPGQGYTF
cdr3_nt: TGCAGCGTTGGCCCAGGGCAGGGCTACACCTTC
d_call: NA
v_call: TRBV29-1
j_call: TRBJ1-2

cdr3_aa: CASSLFPTGRLGEQYF
cdr3_nt: TGTGCCAGCAGTTTATTCCCAACAGGCAGGTTAGGCGAGCAGTACTTC
d_call: NA
v_call: TRBV28
j_call: TRBJ2-7

cdr3_aa: CASGGTSGAYEQYF
cdr3_nt: TGTGCCAGCGGGGGAACTAGCGGAGCCTACGAGCAGTACTTC
d_call: TRBD2
v_call: TRBV6-5
j_call: TRBJ2-7

cdr3_aa: CASSRTGSTDTQYF
cdr3_nt: TGCGCCAGCAGCCGGACAGGAAGCACAGATACGCAGTATTTT
d_call: TRBD1
v_call: TRBV5-1
j_call: TRBJ2-3

cdr3_aa: CASSERGLAGEDTQYF
cdr3_nt: TGTGCCAGCAGTGAGCGGGGACTAGCGGGAGAAGATACGCAGTATTTT
d_call: TRBD2
v_call: TRBV2
j_call: TRBJ2-3

cdr3_aa: CASSIGPQSRYGYTF
cdr3_nt: TGTGCCAGTAGTATAGGGCCACAGAGCCGATATGGCTACACCTTC
d_call: NA
v_call: TRBV19
j_call: TRBJ1-2

cdr3_aa: CASSIGTGLSNQPQHF
cdr3_nt: TGTGCCAGTAGTATCGGGACAGGGCTTAGCAATCAGCCCCAGCATTTT
d_call: TRBD1
v_call: TRBV19
j_call: TRBJ1-5

cdr3_aa: CASSPRVGTEAFF
cdr3_nt: TGTGCCAGCAGCCCCAGGGTTGGCACTGAAGCTTTCTTT
d_call: NA
v_call: TRBV28
j_call: TRBJ1-1

cdr3_aa: CASSYPRQGALNEQFF
cdr3_nt: TGTGCCAGCAGTTACCCTAGACAGGGGGCGTTAAATGAGCAGTTCTTC
d_call: TRBD1
v_call: TRBV6-2/TRBV6-3
j_call: TRBJ2-1

cdr3_aa: CASKDSAVTDTQYF
cdr3_nt: TGTGCCAGCAAGGACAGCGCGGTAACAGATACGCAGTATTTT
d_call: NA
v_call: TRBV2
j_call: TRBJ2-3

cdr3_aa: CASSGDRGIYGYTF
cdr3_nt: TGTGCCAGCAGTGGGGACAGGGGGATCTATGGCTACACCTTC
d_call: TRBD1
v_call: TRBV2
j_call: TRBJ1-2

cdr3_aa: CAWSGQGEVTF
cdr3_nt: TGTGCCTGGAGTGGACAGGGGGAGGTAACCTTC
d_call: TRBD1
v_call: TRBV30
j_call: TRBJ1-2

cdr3_aa: CASSLQTGESGNTEAFF
cdr3_nt: TGCGCCAGCAGCTTACAGACAGGGGAGAGTGGGAACACTGAAGCTTTCTTT
d_call: TRBD1
v_call: TRBV5-1
j_call: TRBJ1-1

cdr3_aa: CASTARAGNTIYF
cdr3_nt: TGTGCCAGCACCGCCAGGGCTGGAAACACCATATATTTT
d_call: NA
v_call: TRBV6-5
j_call: TRBJ1-3